What follows is one T cell receptor (beta chain) and its context. Its antigen is not known. The CDR3 extends over 13 amino acids. From germline, CDR1 is GTSNPN and CDR2 SVGIG (reference sequence). V was pared by 2 bases and J by 9 bases, with 11 bases between. The data belong to a study of identical twins. TCRdb redid the calling of the 5' RACE reads with MiXCR, one entry per CDR3 protein. The repertoire has 420,000 or so distinct CDR3 sequences, around a sixth of them found once; the top ten carry approximately 12%. Overall study results and limits: Researchers reported weaker excess twin sharing in beta out-of-frame sequences.

Input material: naive T cells sorted from blood. The chain joins TRBV30 to TRBJ1-6; no firm D call. The origin of this receptor is a man between 50 and 59 years old in good health. CDR3 sequence (DNA): TGTGCCTGGAGTTCTAAGGTGTCTTCACCCCTCCACTTT. Protein: CAWSSKVSSPLHF.